The TCR beta chain described here comes from a study of blood T cells in healthy people across ages. It was with a sample-barcoded 5' primer and a J-beta primer mix that a second PCR of about 7 to 12 cycles was run. Researchers report that a template-switch adaptor with 12 random nucleotides tagged each cDNA molecule. From the 5' RACE reads, TCRdb called clonotypes with MiXCR, one entry per CDR3 protein. The data hold 1.5 million to 2 million distinct CDR3 sequences, with approximately 40% observed a single time. Germline lookup yields CDR1 MNHEY and CDR2 SVGAGI. This CDR3 comprises 14 residues. V was trimmed by 6 bases and J by 2 bases, leaving 14 bases between them. Turning to this clonotype: The CDR3 ends on some other residue instead of the conserved phenylalanine or tryptophan, so this is likely a read error.

The sequence was collected from a human donor in good health. The chain carries TRBV6-5 and TRBJ2-7; tentatively, D is TRBD1 or TRBD2 (5 bases each). Specimen: blood. CDR3 amino acids: CASRRPGRTYEQYL. In nucleotides, the CDR3 is TGTGCCAGCAGACGCCCAGGGAGAACCTACGAGCAGTACCTC.